The next 16 T cell receptor beta chains were all read from a single sample in a study of human CD4 T cells and Enterobacteriaceae. Profiling relied on immunoSEQ multiplex PCR, and the TCRdb table lists in-frame clones only, not all of them. The top ten hold around a third of the sample, which has 850 to 1,200 clones, around a third seen once. CFSE-low CD25+ ICOS+ proliferating activated T cells were FACS-sorted after roughly 6-7 days. Irradiated autologous monocytes pulsed with antigen were cultured at a 2:1 ratio with CFSE-labeled memory CD4+ T cells. The memory gate held CD4+ cells that were not CD45RA+CCR7+CD95- naive cells, over 98% pure. The sequencing input was bacteria-reactive CD4+ T cells grown in culture. Described subset: CFSE-low proliferating memory CD4 T cells sorted after in vitro stimulation with a heat-inactivated bacterium or M. tuberculosis lysate. These receptor sequences come from a human donor in good health.

This clone has a handful of counts. The J gene is TRBJ1-1, the V gene TRBV28; D gene uncertain. CDR1 and CDR2 from the germline V gene are MDHEN and SYDVKM. Trimming removed 7 bases at V and 2 bases at J, with 11 bases between. CDR3 size: 13 residues. CDR3 nucleotide sequence: TGTGCCAGCACCTTTATGGCTAACACTGAAGCTTTCTTT. As protein: CASTFMANTEAFF.

The chain has TRBV18 and TRBJ2-1, with no clear D. V was pared by 1 base and J by 2 bases, with 12 bases between. Germline CDR1 reads KGHSH; CDR2 reads LQKENI. This CDR3 region has 16 residues. For the CDR3, the DNA is TGTGCCAGCTCACCACGTTCCGCTTCTGCCTACAATGAGCAGTTCTTC. Translation gives CASSPRSASAYNEQFF. The whole variable domain, filled in from reference TRBV18 and TRBJ2-1, reads NAGVMQNPRHLVRRRGQEARLRCSPMKGHSHVYWYRQLPEEGLKFMVYLQKENIIDESGMPKERFSAEFPKEGPSILRIQQVVRGDSAAYFCASSPRSASAYNEQFFGPGTRLTVL.

V gene TRBV5-1 combines with J gene TRBJ2-7; perhaps D is TRBD1 or TRBD2 (5 bases each). The V end was cut by 9 bases, the J end by 1 base, with 11 bases between. The CDR3 is made up of 12 amino acids. Germline CDR1 SGHRS, CDR2 YFSETQ. As DNA, the CDR3 is TGCGCCATTAGGGACGGTTCCTACGAGCAGTACTTC. Translated, it gives CAIRDGSYEQYF.

This clone is medium-sized by share. The chain carries TRBV5-6 and TRBJ1-2; TRBD1 might be the D (5 bases). Germline V gives CDR1 SGHDT, CDR2 YYEEEE. V gave up 4 bases and J gave up 3 bases, with 16 bases separating them. The CDR3 is 15 residues long. CDR3 DNA sequence: TGTGCCAGCAGCCCACCTCCCGGGACGGACTATGGCTACACCTTC. Protein sequence: CASSPPPGTDYGYTF. The entire variable domain, with the rest obtained from reference TRBV5-6 and TRBJ1-2, is as follows: DAGVTQSPTHLIKTRGQQVTLRCSPKSGHDTVSWYQQALGQGPQFIFQYYEEEERQRGNFPDRFSGHQFPNYSSELNVNALLLGDSALYLCASSPPPGTDYGYTFGSGTRLTVV.

Regarding this clone: This likely reflects a read error, since a far larger clone is one base away. The CDR3 here is CASSLAERGEAFF. The CDR3 DNA reads TGTGCCAGCAGCTTAGCTGAACGGGGGGAAGCTTTCTTT. The chain has TRBV11-2 and TRBJ1-1; D might be TRBD1 (5 bases). V was trimmed by 1 base and J by 8 bases, leaving 11 bases between them. The CDR3 is made up of 13 amino acids. Germline CDR1 SGHAT, CDR2 FQNNGV. The full variable domain, its missing parts supplied by reference TRBV11-2 and TRBJ1-1, is EAGVAQSPRYKIIEKRQSVAFWCNPISGHATLYWYQQILGQGPKLLIQFQNNGVVDDSQLPKDRFSAERLKGVDSTLKIQPAKLEDSAVYLCASSLAERGEAFFGQGTRLTVV.

This clone has only a few counts. The V and J genes are TRBV9 and TRBJ2-7; D ambiguous. V was shortened by 7 bases and J by 6 bases, with 29 bases between the two germline ends. Germline V lookup: CDR1 SGDLS, CDR2 YYNGEE. The CDR3 covers 17 residues. The DNA for the CDR3 is TGTGCCAGCGGGCCCTCAAGCTTAACCAGCATCGGATCCGAGCAGTACTTC. The encoded protein is CASGPSSLTSIGSEQYF.

J is TRBJ1-4 and V is TRBV5-1, with TRBD1 identical over 11 bases. Germline V lookup: CDR1 SGHRS, CDR2 YFSETQ. The J segment lost 8 bases and the V segment lost 1 base, leaving 7 bases of the junction unmatched. CDR3 length: 16 residues. This CDR3 reads CASSLLSGQGGEKLFF. The CDR3 DNA sequence: TGCGCCAGCAGCTTGTTGTCGGGACAGGGGGGCGAAAAACTGTTTTTT.

This clone was picked up a small number of times. The rearrangement uses TRBV11-2 and TRBJ1-2; D possibly corresponds to TRBD1 (5 bases). The germline CDR1 and CDR2 sequences are SGHAT and FQNNGV. Trimming cost V 4 bases and J 3 bases, with 9 bases left between them. The CDR3 sequence is 13 residues long. In nucleotides, the CDR3 is TGTGCCAGCAGCTGGGGGTCGGACTATGGCTACACCTTC. This translates into CASSWGSDYGYTF.

This clone was counted between two and nine times. The chain employs TRBV5-1 and TRBJ1-5; TRBD1 aligns across 7 bases. The CDR3 sequence is 15 residues long. Losses at the gene ends were 0 bases for V and 0 bases for J; bases not matched to a gene: 0. Looked up from germline, CDR1 is SGHRS and CDR2 is YFSETQ. The CDR3 protein is CASSLGDSSNQPQHF. CDR3 nucleotides: TGCGCCAGCAGCTTGGGGGACAGTAGCAATCAGCCCCAGCATTTT. Full variable domain (outside the CDR3, taken from reference TRBV5-1 and TRBJ1-5): KAGVTQTPRYLIKTRGQQVTLSCSPISGHRSVSWYQQTPGQGLQFLFEYFSETQRNKGNFPGRFSGRQFSNSRSEMNVSTLELGDSALYLCASSLGDSSNQPQHFGDGTRLSIL.

The chain combines TRBV11-2 with TRBJ1-3; perhaps TRBD1 as D (5 bases). Germline loops: CDR1 SGHAT, CDR2 FQNNGV. This CDR3 comprises 18 residues. Trimming removed 4 bases at V and 4 bases at J, with 23 bases between. The CDR3 DNA follows: TGTGCCAGCAGCTCCCCGCCGGGACGGATTCTTAGGGGAAACACCATATATTTT. The encoded protein is CASSSPPGRILRGNTIYF.

By sample share, this clone is large. This chain links TRBV19 with TRBJ2-5; TRBD2 matches 11 bases. This CDR3 is 18 amino acids long. The V gene's germline CDR1 is LNHDA and CDR2 SQIVND (reference sequence). V dropped 6 bases and J dropped 4; count of bases not matched to a gene: 16. CDR3 amino acids: CASSTSRLAGGRGETQYF. The CDR3 DNA reads TGTGCCAGTAGCACCTCGAGATTAGCGGGAGGGCGGGGAGAGACCCAGTACTTC.

This clone was detected a few times. CDR3 bases: TGTGCCAGCAGTTTAGGAGGGGCGTCTAACTATGGCTACACCTTC. It yields the protein CASSLGGASNYGYTF. The genes are TRBV28 and TRBJ1-2; a possible D gene is TRBD1 (5 bases). Trimming removed 2 bases at V and 0 bases at J, with 10 bases between. CDR3 length: 15 residues. CDR1 is MDHEN, CDR2 SYDVKM, per germline.

Of note for this clone: The junction does not match germline at one end; this may be a read error. This chain joins TRBV7-9 and TRBJ2-7, with TRBD2 matching over 8 bases. This CDR3 has 14 amino acids. CDR1 and CDR2 (germline): SEHNR, FQNEAQ (reference sequence). The CDR3 loop is CASNLAGTRYEQYF. The CDR3 DNA sequence: TGTGCCAGCAACTTAGCGGGAACAAGGTACGAGCAGTACTTC.

This chain connects TRBV5-1 to TRBJ1-6; D remains ambiguous. This CDR3 comprises 13 residues. V shed 0 bases and J shed 15 bases, with 13 bases lying between them. Germline-derived CDR1 and CDR2 are SGHRS and YFSETQ. In DNA, the CDR3 is TGCGCCAGCAGCTTGGCCGGGCAGAGACACCTCCACTTT. It translates to CASSLAGQRHLHF.

This clone was seen more than once but under ten times. The V call is TRBV7-9, the J call TRBJ2-2, with D hard to call. This CDR3 comprises 15 residues. V lost 1 base and J 2 bases, leaving 8 bases between the germline ends. Germline-derived CDR1 and CDR2 are SEHNR and FQNEAQ (reference sequence). The CDR3 protein is CASSLVAVNTGELFF. CDR3 DNA sequence: TGTGCCAGCAGCTTAGTGGCAGTAAACACCGGGGAGCTGTTTTTT.

The V gene is TRBV7-3, the J gene TRBJ2-3, with D hard to call. This CDR3 contains 12 residues. With 4 bases removed from V and 0 bases from J, the gap between germline ends came to 2 bases. Germline loops: CDR1 SGHTA, CDR2 FQGTGA. The CDR3 sequence is CASSSSTDTQYF. The CDR3 nucleotides read TGTGCCAGCAGCTCTAGCACAGATACGCAGTATTTT.